Listed below are T cell receptor beta chains from one sample, sequenced in a study of blood T cell repertoires in COVID-19. The repertoire was sequenced with immunoSEQ multiplex PCR; TCRdb's copy has only in-frame clones and lacks some. The data hold approximately 250,000 clones, with 84% observed a single time. Sequenced input: PBMCs or T cells enriched from blood (not recorded which). Receptors originate from a man in his thirties or forties with acute COVID-19. The CDR3 runs from the conserved cysteine through the conserved F or W. D genes are given only for firm matches.

TRBD2,TRBJ2-1,TRBV3-1/TRBV3-2,CASSHGTLAGGSYNEQFF,TGTGCCAGCAGCCACGGGACTCTAGCGGGAGGATCCTACAATGAGCAGTTCTTC
TRBD2,TRBJ2-2,TRBV3-1/TRBV3-2,CASSPSTSGVLSNTGELFF,TGTGCCAGCAGCCCATCGACTAGCGGGGTTCTATCGAACACCGGGGAGCTGTTTTTT
TRBD2,TRBJ2-1,TRBV7-3,CASSLSPQREGLRDEQFF,TGTGCCAGCAGCTTAAGCCCCCAGCGGGAGGGCCTTAGGGATGAGCAGTTCTTC
.,TRBJ2-2,TRBV7-9,CASSPGHGQNTGELFF,TGTGCCAGCAGCCCGGGACACGGACAGAACACCGGGGAGCTGTTTTTT
.,TRBJ1-2,TRBV5-4,CASAWGGPTAYGYTF,TGTGCCAGCGCCTGGGGGGGGCCGACGGCCTATGGCTACACCTTC
TRBD1,TRBJ1-5,TRBV27,CASSRQGYQPQHF,TGTGCCAGCAGTCGACAGGGCTATCAGCCCCAGCATTTT
TRBD1,TRBJ1-6,TRBV10-3,CAISPQGPGYNSPLHF,TGTGCCATCAGCCCACAGGGGCCAGGCTATAATTCACCCCTCCACTTT
TRBD1,TRBJ1-5,TRBV6-6,CASSSRDRGSNQPQHF,TGTGCCAGCAGCAGCCGGGACAGGGGAAGCAATCAGCCCCAGCATTTT
.,TRBJ2-3,TRBV7-9,CASSLLDTQYF,TGTGCCAGCAGCTTACTGGATACGCAGTATTTT
.,TRBJ2-3,TRBV7-3,CASSTTGDTQYF,TGTGCCAGCAGCACGACGGGAGATACGCAGTATTTT